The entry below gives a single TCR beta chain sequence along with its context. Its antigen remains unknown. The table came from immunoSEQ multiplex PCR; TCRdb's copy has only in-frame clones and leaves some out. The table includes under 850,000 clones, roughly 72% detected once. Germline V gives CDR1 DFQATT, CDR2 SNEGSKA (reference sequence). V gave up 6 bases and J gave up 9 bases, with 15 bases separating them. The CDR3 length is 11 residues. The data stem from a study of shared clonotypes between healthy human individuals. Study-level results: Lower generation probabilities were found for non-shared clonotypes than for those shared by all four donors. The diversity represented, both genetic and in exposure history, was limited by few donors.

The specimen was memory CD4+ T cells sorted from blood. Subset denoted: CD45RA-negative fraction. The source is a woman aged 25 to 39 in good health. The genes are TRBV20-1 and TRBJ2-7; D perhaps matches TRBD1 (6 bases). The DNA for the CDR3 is TGCAGTGCCCCGGCAGGGGAAGTGCAGTACTTC. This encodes CSAPAGEVQYF.